Below are 10 T cell receptor beta chains sequenced from a single sample in a study of spatial heterogeneity in lung cancer. Study-wide findings and caveats: Expanded alpha and beta TCR counts within tumors tracked tumor mutation counts.

As to time point: sample taken at primary tumor resection. For these receptors, no antigen is known. Each CDR3 protein gets one entry after TCRdb re-called the 5' RACE reads with MiXCR. The sample records 8,300 or so distinct CDR3 sequences, roughly 4.7% being singletons. Sequenced here: lung tumor tissue, sampled at surgery. The origin of the receptors is a female donor with early-stage non-small cell lung cancer.

This clonotype was found many times. The genes are TRBV11-3 and TRBJ2-2, with 8 bases lining up with TRBD2. After removal of 5 bases from V and 6 bases from J, the junction contained 8 bases not matched to a gene. CDR3 length equals 15 residues. Germline CDR1 SGHNT, CDR2 YENEEA. The CDR3 region has the DNA TGTGCCAGCAGCCCGCTAACCGGGGGGGCCGGGGAGCTGTTTTTT. Translating gives CASSPLTGGAGELFF.

About this clonotype itself: Just one base apart from a much larger clone, this may be a read error. The CDR3 does not close with the conserved phenylalanine or tryptophan, likely indicating a read error. V gene TRBV12-3 or TRBV12-4 combines with J gene TRBJ1-2; D possibly corresponds to TRBD1 (5 bases). Trimming left V 3 bases short and J 8 bases short, with 13 bases between. There are 13 residues in the CDR3. The CDR3, as DNA: TGTGCCAGCAGTTTCCAGGGTCTCGGGGGCTACACCTCC. This codes for CASSFQGLGGYTS.

Sample share makes this clonotype medium-sized. J is TRBJ1-6 and V is TRBV7-9; 8 nucleotides match TRBD1. CDR3 size: 14 residues. Germline CDR1 is SEHNR and CDR2 is FQNEAQ (reference sequence). Trimming removed 5 bases from V and 8 bases from J; junction bases left unmatched: 5. The CDR3 DNA sequence: TGTGCCAGCAGCCCACAGGGGGTTGATTCACCCCTCCACTTT. It specifies CASSPQGVDSPLHF.

In its sample, this clonotype was seen many times. The rearrangement joins TRBV6-5 to TRBJ1-1; D gene ambiguous. The V gene's germline CDR1 is MNHEY and CDR2 SVGAGI. CDR3 size: 11 residues. V was clipped by 3 bases and J by 8 bases, with 7 bases between them. CDR3: CASSYFGEAFF. The CDR3 bases are TGTGCCAGCAGTTATTTCGGGGAAGCTTTCTTT.

This clonotype was observed at least ten times. The rearrangement uses TRBV7-9 and TRBJ2-5; no definite D call. The CDR3 is made up of 12 amino acids. The V end lost 5 bases, the J end lost 5 bases, and 9 bases lay between the germline ends. The germline CDR1 and CDR2 sequences are SEHNR and FQNEAQ (reference sequence). The CDR3 loop reads CASSLVGETQYF. In DNA, the CDR3 is TGTGCCAGCAGCCTAGTGGGGGAGACCCAGTACTTC.

This clonotype was detected a few times. The chain uses TRBV7-2 and TRBJ1-5, with a weak D call TRBD1 (6 bases). V lost 4 bases and J lost 2, with 24 bases in between. CDR1 and CDR2 (germline): SGHTA, FQGNSA. CDR3 size: 19 residues. CDR3 nucleotides: TGTGCCAGCAGCTCCCCGGCCCCGGTCAGGGGTATGGGCAATCAGCCCCAGCATTTT. Translation: CASSSPAPVRGMGNQPQHF. The full variable domain, its missing parts supplied by reference TRBV7-2 and TRBJ1-5, is GAGVSQSPSNKVTEKGKDVELRCDPISGHTALYWYRQSLGQGLEFLIYFQGNSAPDKSGLPSDRFSAERTGGSVSTLTIQRTQQEDSAVYLCASSSPAPVRGMGNQPQHFGDGTRLSIL.

This clonotype is classed as medium-sized. The chain recombines TRBV12-3 or TRBV12-4 with TRBJ2-2; D is ambiguous. The CDR3 loop spans 12 amino acids. Trimming stripped 1 base from V and 7 bases from J, with 4 bases between. Here the CDR3 reads CASSLGVGELFF. The CDR3, as DNA: TGTGCCAGCAGTTTAGGGGTCGGGGAGCTGTTTTTT.

In its sample, this clonotype was seen many times. This sequence joins TRBV3-1 and TRBJ2-1, with TRBD2 matching over 10 bases. The CDR3 runs 15 residues. Trimming at V came to 0 bases and at J to 9 bases, leaving 5 bases not matched to a gene. Looked up from germline, CDR1 is LGHDT and CDR2 is YNNKEL (reference sequence). The CDR3 DNA follows: TGTGCCAGCAGCCAAGACAGCGGGAGGGATACTGAGCAGTTCTTC. Translation gives CASSQDSGRDTEQFF.

The table lists this clonotype with many counts. The chain carries TRBV6-1 and TRBJ2-3; perhaps TRBD1 as D (5 bases). Trimming took 3 bases from V and 0 from J, leaving 7 bases between them. This CDR3 region has 14 residues. Germline CDR1 reads MNHNS; CDR2 reads SASEGT. Here the CDR3 DNA reads TGTGCCAGCAGTGAGGCAGGGAGCACAGATACGCAGTATTTT. Translating gives CASSEAGSTDTQYF.

This clonotype was recorded many times. The V gene is TRBV6-1, the J gene TRBJ1-2, with a possible D match to TRBD1 (5 bases). Looked up from germline, CDR1 is MNHNS and CDR2 is SASEGT. CDR3 length: 13 amino acids. The V end lost 5 bases, the J end lost 1 base, and 8 bases lay between the germline ends. This chain's CDR3 is CASSRGDNYGYTF. CDR3 DNA sequence: TGTGCCAGCAGTCGGGGGGATAACTATGGCTACACCTTC.